In its sample, the clone carrying this TCR beta chain was seen a few times. Its antigen remains unknown. One entry per CDR3 protein, called by TCRdb with MiXCR from the RACE reads. The table has 370,000 or so distinct CDR3 sequences, 4.8% seen once. The data were obtained in a study of human T cells and chemical hapten exposure. Whole-study results and caveats: TCRs exceeding a frequency of 1 in 1000 stayed unchanged under DPC sensitization.

Specified time point: patch test 1, 2 weeks after DPC sensitization. Noted treatment: therapeutic diphenylcyclopropenone sensitization with weekly scalp DPC. Blood collection took place prior to placing each patch test. This CDR3 region has 16 residues. With 4 bases clipped from V and 7 bases from J, the junction kept 10 bases outside the gene matches. Germline V gene data show CDR1 as LGHNA and CDR2 as YSLEER. This TCR derives from a woman aged 45-65 years with alopecia areata. Some clones in this sample may be carry-over from other donors' samples. The chain joins TRBV4-3 to TRBJ1-2, with 12 bases that match TRBD1. The sequencing here drew on whole blood, taken in connection with sensitization to the hapten diphenylcyclopropenone (DPC). The CDR3 spells CASSRQTGTGGFGYTF. The DNA for the CDR3 is TGCGCCAGCAGCCGCCAGACAGGGACAGGGGGCTTTGGCTACACCTTC.